Each of the 31 T cell receptor beta chains below was sequenced from the same sample in a study of T cell responses to AZD1222 COVID-19 vaccine (dated by TCRdb to about 2021). Per the publication, the time point label means: about 28 days (+/-7) after the second vaccine dose. Library preparation employed the immunoSEQ multiplex PCR assay. The source is immuneACCESS, and TCRdb retained only in-frame sequences with V and J called. Part of the clones is not carried over; for the studies checked, unresolved V genes explain less than half of this, and the remainder is unexplained. The sample data list some 150,000 clones, and 85% to 90% of these were observed just once. Roughly 4.3% of the sample rests with the top ten. Sequences were derived from peripheral blood, sampled 28 days after the second AZD1222 dose. The source is an adult who received the AZD1222 COVID-19 vaccine.

The chain carries TRBV12-3 or TRBV12-4 and TRBJ1-2, with TRBD1 as a possible D gene (6 bases). Trimming left V 7 bases short and J 8 bases short, with 17 bases between. CDR3 length: 13 residues. The CDR3 sequence is CASIRRQGQGYTF. Here the CDR3 DNA reads TGTGCCAGCATCCGGCGGCAGGGGCAGGGCTACACCTTC.

This clone was counted between two and nine times. The chain couples TRBV7-9 to TRBJ1-1, with D unclear. Trimming removed 5 bases from V and 5 bases from J, with 15 bases in between. Germline V gives CDR1 SEHNR, CDR2 FQNEAQ (reference sequence). The CDR3 sequence is 14 residues long. As DNA, the CDR3 is TGTGCCAGCAGCCCCCCTTCTTCTTGGACTGAAGCTTTCTTT. Translated, it gives CASSPPSSWTEAFF.

Concerning this clone itself: In the same sample, other DNA sequences code for this CDR3. This chain uses TRBV30 with TRBJ1-5; D gene unclear. This CDR3 is 13 amino acids long. The ends were cut back, 1 base at V and 4 bases at J, with 8 bases in the middle. Germline CDR1 and CDR2: GTSNPN and SVGIG (reference sequence). The CDR3 sequence is CAWSERGNQPQHF. The CDR3 DNA sequence: TGTGCCTGGAGTGAACGGGGTAATCAGCCCCAGCATTTT.

The V gene is TRBV11-2, the J gene TRBJ2-5; D assignment may be TRBD1 or TRBD2 (5 bases each). CDR1 is SGHAT and CDR2 is FQNNGV in the germline V gene. CDR3 length equals 15 residues. V was clipped by 5 bases and J by 2 bases, with 15 bases between them. CDR3 protein: CASSPPGPLQETQYF. The CDR3 DNA reads TGTGCCAGCAGCCCCCCGGGGCCTCTGCAAGAGACCCAGTACTTC. Full variable domain (remainder filled in from reference TRBV11-2 and TRBJ2-5): EAGVAQSPRYKIIEKRQSVAFWCNPISGHATLYWYQQILGQGPKLLIQFQNNGVVDDSQLPKDRFSAERLKGVDSTLKIQPAKLEDSAVYLCASSPPGPLQETQYFGPGTRLLVL.

The chain couples TRBV7-9 to TRBJ1-4, with D possibly matching TRBD1 (5 bases). The V gene's germline CDR1 is SEHNR and CDR2 FQNEAQ (reference sequence). The length of the CDR3 is 14 residues. V was trimmed by 5 bases and J by 3 bases, leaving 10 bases between them. CDR3 sequence: CASSPGPANEKLFF. The CDR3 DNA follows: TGTGCCAGCAGCCCAGGGCCGGCTAATGAAAAACTGTTTTTT.

The CDR3 reads CASKFQGANEQFF. The CDR3 DNA sequence: TGTGCCAGCAAGTTCCAGGGGGCAAATGAGCAGTTCTTC. This chain links TRBV2 with TRBJ2-1; TRBD1 agrees at 8 bases. V lost 7 bases to trimming and J lost 7 bases; unmatched junction nucleotides: 6. This CDR3 contains 13 residues. Germline CDR1 is SNHLY and CDR2 is FYNNEI.

This chain uses TRBV10-3 with TRBJ2-1; tentatively, D is TRBD1 or TRBD2 (6 bases each). Per the germline V gene, CDR1 is ENHRY and CDR2 is SYGVKD. V was cut by 2 bases and J by 3 bases, with 17 bases left in between. This CDR3 region has 17 residues. CDR3 coding DNA: TGTGCCATCAGTGAGATTGGTGGGGGGCAGGTCTACAATGAGCAGTTCTTC. Protein sequence: CAISEIGGGQVYNEQFF.

This chain connects TRBV6-5 to TRBJ1-1; 7 bases align to TRBD1. V lost 5 bases and J lost 1; bases outside the gene matches: 4. The CDR3 contains 14 residues. The V gene's germline CDR1 is MNHEY and CDR2 SVGAGI. This chain's CDR3 is CASSLTGRNTEAFF. Here the CDR3 DNA reads TGTGCCAGCAGTCTGACAGGGCGGAACACTGAAGCTTTCTTT.

The chain has TRBV19 and TRBJ1-2; D is ambiguous. Germline V lookup: CDR1 LNHDA, CDR2 SQIVND (reference sequence). V lost 5 bases and J lost 0, with 16 bases in between. The CDR3 runs 16 residues. CDR3 region: CASSAAYRSANYGYTF. CDR3 DNA: TGTGCCAGTAGTGCGGCATACAGATCGGCTAACTATGGCTACACCTTC. The full variable domain, with the rest looked up from reference TRBV19 and TRBJ1-2, is DGGITQSPKYLFRKEGQNVTLSCEQNLNHDAMYWYRQDPGQGLRLIYYSQIVNDFQKGDIAEGYSVSREKKESFPLTVTSAQKNPTAFYLCASSAAYRSANYGYTFGSGTRLTVV.

The rearrangement uses TRBV20-1 and TRBJ1-2, with D possibly being TRBD1 (5 bases). Trimming removed 5 bases from V and 6 bases from J, with 10 bases in between. Germline assignment: CDR1 DFQATT and CDR2 SNEGSKA (reference sequence). The CDR3 spans 11 residues. DNA for the CDR3: TGCAGTGCTGATGACAGCAATGGCTACACCTTC. Its translation: CSADDSNGYTF.

The V call is TRBV25-1, the J call TRBJ1-1; 9 bases fit TRBD1. The CDR3 is made up of 15 amino acids. Germline V gene lookup returns CDR1 MGHDK and CDR2 SYGVNS. J lost 1 base, V lost 4 bases, and 4 bases had no gene match. CDR3 sequence (DNA): TGTGCCAGCAGTGTGGGACAGGGTTCGAACACTGAAGCTTTCTTT. Translation: CASSVGQGSNTEAFF.

With respect to this clone: Other DNA sequences of this sample code for an identical CDR3. This chain links TRBV7-9 with TRBJ1-1; D ambiguous. The V end was cut by 1 base, the J end by 1 base, with 4 bases between. The CDR3 sequence is 13 residues long. Germline loops: CDR1 SEHNR, CDR2 FQNEAQ (reference sequence). The DNA of the CDR3 is TGTGCCAGCAGCTTAGGTCGGAACACTGAAGCTTTCTTT. Its protein is CASSLGRNTEAFF.

The V and J genes are TRBV6-5 and TRBJ1-1; maybe TRBD1 (5 bases). Trimming stripped 0 bases from V and 4 bases from J, with 9 bases between. Germline assignment: CDR1 MNHEY and CDR2 SVGAGI. CDR3 length: 14 amino acids. The CDR3: CASSYSKGFTEAFF. The CDR3 nucleotides read TGTGCCAGCAGTTACTCAAAGGGGTTCACTGAAGCTTTCTTT.

This clone has only one observation. The V and J genes are TRBV7-9 and TRBJ1-1; D not certain. From germline, CDR1 is SEHNR and CDR2 FQNEAQ (reference sequence). V was shortened by 2 bases and J by 5 bases, with 3 bases between the two germline ends. The CDR3 has 11 amino acids. The CDR3 region has the DNA TGTGCCAGCAGCTTATTGACTGAAGCTTTCTTT. Protein product: CASSLLTEAFF.

The chain recombines TRBV19 with TRBJ1-5; unclear D gene. Germline values: CDR1 LNHDA, CDR2 SQIVND (reference sequence). The length of the CDR3 is 15 residues. V was cut by 7 bases and J by 0 bases, with 13 bases left in between. The CDR3 DNA is TGTGCCAGTAATCTGGACGGCTATAGCAATCAGCCCCAGCATTTT. It specifies CASNLDGYSNQPQHF.

The chain joins TRBV7-9 to TRBJ1-2; TRBD1 is a possible D gene (5 bases). V was pared by 0 bases and J by 4 bases, with 12 bases between. Germline V gene lookup returns CDR1 SEHNR and CDR2 FQNEAQ (reference sequence). There are 15 residues in the CDR3. CDR3: CASSLAAAGLYGYTF. CDR3 nucleotide sequence: TGTGCCAGCAGCTTAGCGGCGGCAGGGCTCTATGGCTACACCTTC.

V usage is TRBV5-6 and J usage is TRBJ1-1; TRBD1 is a possible D gene (6 bases). Trimming left V 6 bases short and J 3 bases short, with 12 bases between. Germline CDR1 SGHDT, CDR2 YYEEEE. The CDR3 totals 13 residues. The CDR3 region has the DNA TGTGCCAGCACACAGGGAGACTACACTGAAGCTTTCTTT. Translation gives CASTQGDYTEAFF.

The J gene is TRBJ2-2, the V gene TRBV4-1; D not certain. CDR1 and CDR2 (germline): MGHRA, YSYEKL. V lost 8 bases, J lost 8 bases, and 15 bases lay in between. This CDR3 comprises 13 residues. Here the CDR3 reads CASGTATVGELFF. CDR3 nucleotide sequence: TGCGCCAGCGGAACAGCCACGGTTGGGGAGCTGTTTTTT.

The CDR3 is CASSIPGNTEAFF. The CDR3 nucleotides are TGCGCCAGCAGCATACCGGGGAACACTGAAGCTTTCTTT. The chain couples TRBV4-3 to TRBJ1-1; D gene unclear. Trimming pared 5 bases from V and 1 base from J, leaving 8 bases between. This CDR3 contains 13 residues. The germline V gene encodes CDR1 LGHNA and CDR2 YSLEER.

This rearrangement joins TRBV7-6 to TRBJ2-3; D is possibly TRBD1 (6 bases). The V and J ends lost 5 bases and 2 bases respectively, with 8 bases between them. Germline-derived CDR1 and CDR2 are SGHVS and FNYEAQ. This CDR3 is built from 13 residues. In DNA, the CDR3 is TGTGCCAGCAGCCAGGGGCTCACAGATACGCAGTATTTT. Protein product: CASSQGLTDTQYF.

The chain links TRBV7-8 to TRBJ1-5; D is perhaps TRBD1 (5 bases). Germline-derived CDR1 and CDR2 are SGHVS and FQNEAQ. The V end was cut by 2 bases, the J end by 2 bases, with 13 bases between. This CDR3 spans 16 amino acids. The CDR3, as DNA: TGTGCCAGCAGCTTAATAGCAGGGCTTGGCAATCAGCCCCAGCATTTT. Translation gives CASSLIAGLGNQPQHF.

This CDR3 is CASSLGTRTQYF. Written as DNA, the CDR3 is TGTGCCAGCAGCTTGGGAACTAGGACCCAGTACTTC. The chain combines TRBV7-2 with TRBJ2-5, with a tentative D call TRBD2 (5 bases). The CDR3 runs to 12 residues. Looked up from germline, CDR1 is SGHTA and CDR2 is FQGNSA. V shed 3 bases and J shed 7 bases, with 9 bases lying between them. Filled out from reference TRBV7-2 and TRBJ2-5, the complete variable domain reads GAGVSQSPSNKVTEKGKDVELRCDPISGHTALYWYRQSLGQGLEFLIYFQGNSAPDKSGLPSDRFSAERTGGSVSTLTIQRTQQEDSAVYLCASSLGTRTQYFGPGTRLLVL.

The chain combines TRBV27 with TRBJ1-6; tentatively, D is TRBD1 (5 bases). The CDR3 extends over 14 amino acids. Trimming removed 6 bases from V and 8 bases from J, with 14 bases in between. CDR1 is MNHEY and CDR2 is SMNVEV in the germline V gene (reference sequence). CDR3 DNA sequence: TGTGCCAGCAGCCGGGGCGCGGTAGATTCACCCCTCCACTTT. Its protein product is CASSRGAVDSPLHF.

The chain links TRBV14 to TRBJ1-1; D is unresolved. Trimming cost V 5 bases and J 5 bases, with 21 bases left between them. The CDR3 is 16 residues long. Germline lookup yields CDR1 SGHDN and CDR2 FVKESK. The CDR3 protein is CASSAVRRLIVTEAFF. CDR3 nucleotide sequence: TGTGCCAGCAGCGCGGTCCGAAGGTTAATTGTGACTGAAGCTTTCTTT. Drawing the rest from reference TRBV14 and TRBJ1-1, the complete variable domain is EAGVTQFPSHSVIEKGQTVTLRCDPISGHDNLYWYRRVMGKEIKFLLHFVKESKQDESGMPNNRFLAERTGGTYSTLKVQPAELEDSGVYFCASSAVRRLIVTEAFFGQGTRLTVV.

The V gene is TRBV10-1, the J gene TRBJ1-4; TRBD1 matches 11 bases. The germline V gene encodes CDR1 WNHNN and CDR2 SYGVQD (reference sequence). CDR3 length: 18 amino acids. J gave up 7 bases and V 6 bases, and 16 bases lay outside the gene matches. The CDR3 sequence is CASSEKSRPGTGGEKLFF. CDR3 nucleotides: TGCGCCAGCAGCGAGAAATCGAGACCCGGGACAGGGGGTGAAAAACTGTTTTTT.

The J gene is TRBJ2-2, the V gene TRBV6-5; the D gene is possibly TRBD1 (6 bases). The V gene's germline CDR1 is MNHEY and CDR2 SVGAGI. V shed 6 bases and J shed 5 bases, with 13 bases lying between them. The CDR3 runs 14 residues. CDR3 region: CASSRDTGTGELFF. The CDR3 region has the DNA TGTGCCAGCAGCCGGGACACCGGAACCGGGGAGCTGTTTTTT.

This sequence joins TRBV5-1 and TRBJ2-7; 7 bases are shared with TRBD1. Unmatched junction bases numbered 9, after V lost 0 bases and J lost 6 bases. Germline CDR1 SGHRS, CDR2 YFSETQ. The CDR3 has 15 residues. The CDR3 sequence is CASSLEGGGSFEQYF. Here the CDR3 DNA reads TGCGCCAGCAGCTTGGAAGGGGGCGGGTCGTTCGAGCAGTACTTC.

The V call is TRBV5-1, the J call TRBJ1-1, with 7 positions matching TRBD1. In germline, CDR1 is SGHRS, CDR2 YFSETQ. The CDR3 contains 13 residues. J lost 9 bases, V lost 5 bases, and 10 bases had no gene match. The CDR3, as DNA: TGCGCCAGCAGTCTCCCTGGGACAGACAAAGCTTTCTTT. Amino acid sequence: CASSLPGTDKAFF.

This rearrangement joins TRBV6-5 to TRBJ1-1; the D is unclear. Trimming took 5 bases from V and 5 from J, leaving 15 bases between them. Per the germline V gene, CDR1 is MNHEY and CDR2 is SVGAGI. The CDR3 extends over 14 amino acids. This chain's CDR3 is CASSPRTDGTEAFF. The CDR3 DNA follows: TGTGCCAGCAGTCCCCGGACGGACGGGACTGAAGCTTTCTTT.

This clone appeared a single time. V gene TRBV30 combines with J gene TRBJ1-5, with D unresolved. This CDR3 region has 14 residues. V lost 2 bases and J lost 5, with 13 bases in between. From germline, CDR1 is GTSNPN and CDR2 SVGIG (reference sequence). The CDR3 sequence: CAWSSGVGDQPQHF. In DNA, the CDR3 is TGTGCCTGGAGTTCTGGGGTCGGGGATCAGCCCCAGCATTTT.

The CDR3 here is CASRMGGLGDTEAFF. The CDR3 DNA follows: TGTGCCAGCAGGATGGGGGGGCTTGGGGACACTGAAGCTTTCTTT. This rearrangement joins TRBV6-5 to TRBJ1-1, with TRBD1 as a possible D gene (6 bases). V was cut by 6 bases and J by 3 bases, with 17 bases left in between. Germline CDR1 reads MNHEY; CDR2 reads SVGAGI. The CDR3 spans 15 residues.